Given below is one T cell receptor (beta chain) in context. Clones were sequenced by immunoSEQ multiplex PCR, and TCRdb holds only the in-frame ones, with some missing. The data show about 460,000 clones, roughly nine tenths seen once. This entry belongs to a study of blood T cell repertoires in COVID-19. Looking at the study overall: The samples span acute and convalescent COVID-19 from the United States, Italy and Spain.

Participants were aged roughly 18 to 100 years from around 25 US areas. Categorization into cohorts depended on clinical history that participants reported. Recovered participants had two consecutive negative NP/OP PCR tests, healthcare professional clearance, or symptom resolution. CDR3 length: 14 residues. The germline CDR1 and CDR2 sequences are LGHDT and YNNKEL (reference sequence). Trimming pared 3 bases from V and 8 bases from J, leaving 14 bases between. The sequence was obtained from a woman aged 55-70 years who had recovered from COVID-19. Sequencing input: PBMCs or T cells enriched from blood (not recorded which). The chain couples TRBV3-1 (or the pseudogene TRBV3-2) to TRBJ2-1; D gene uncertain. CDR3 coding DNA: TGTGCCAGCAGCCAGAATATCGCGTCTGATGAGCAGTTCTTC. It is translated as CASSQNIASDEQFF.